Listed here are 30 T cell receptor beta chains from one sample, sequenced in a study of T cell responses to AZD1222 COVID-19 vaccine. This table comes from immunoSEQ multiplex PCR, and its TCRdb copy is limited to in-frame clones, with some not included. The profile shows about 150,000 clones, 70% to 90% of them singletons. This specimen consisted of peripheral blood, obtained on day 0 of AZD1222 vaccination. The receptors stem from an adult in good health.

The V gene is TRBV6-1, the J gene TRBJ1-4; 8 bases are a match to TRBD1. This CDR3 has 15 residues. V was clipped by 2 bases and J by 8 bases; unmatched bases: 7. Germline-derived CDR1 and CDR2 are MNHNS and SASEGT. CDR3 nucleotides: TGTGCCAGCAGTGAATTGACCAGGGGGCGAGAAAAACTGTTTTTT. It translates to CASSELTRGREKLFF.

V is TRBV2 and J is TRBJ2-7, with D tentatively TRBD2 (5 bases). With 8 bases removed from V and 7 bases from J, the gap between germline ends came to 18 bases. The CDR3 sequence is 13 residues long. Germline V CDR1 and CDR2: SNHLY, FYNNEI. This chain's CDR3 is CASALPPGGEQYF. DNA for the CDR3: TGTGCCAGCGCTCTACCGCCCGGCGGGGAGCAGTACTTC.

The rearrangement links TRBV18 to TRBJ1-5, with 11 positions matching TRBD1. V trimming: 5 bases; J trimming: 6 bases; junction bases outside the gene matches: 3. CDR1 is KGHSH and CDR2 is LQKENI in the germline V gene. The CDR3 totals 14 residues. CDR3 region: CASSTGTGGQPQHF. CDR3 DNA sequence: TGTGCCAGCTCAACCGGGACAGGGGGTCAGCCCCAGCATTTT.

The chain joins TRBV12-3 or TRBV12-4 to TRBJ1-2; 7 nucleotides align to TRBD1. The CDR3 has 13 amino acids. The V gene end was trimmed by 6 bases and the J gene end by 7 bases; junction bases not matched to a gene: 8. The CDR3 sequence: CASSRGTDGGYTF. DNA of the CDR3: TGTGCCAGCAGCCGTGGGACAGATGGTGGCTACACCTTC.

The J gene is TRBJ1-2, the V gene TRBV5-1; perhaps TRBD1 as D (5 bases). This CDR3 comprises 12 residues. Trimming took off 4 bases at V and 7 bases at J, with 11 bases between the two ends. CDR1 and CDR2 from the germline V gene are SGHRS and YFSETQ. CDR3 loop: CASSLGDVGYTF. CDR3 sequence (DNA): TGCGCCAGCAGCCTGGGGGATGTTGGCTACACCTTC.

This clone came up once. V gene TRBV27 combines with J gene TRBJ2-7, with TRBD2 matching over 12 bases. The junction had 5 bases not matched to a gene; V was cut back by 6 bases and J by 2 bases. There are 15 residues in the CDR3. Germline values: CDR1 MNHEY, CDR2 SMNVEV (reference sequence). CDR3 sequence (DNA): TGTGCCAGCAGCACTAGCGGGAGGTACCCCTACGAGCAGTACTTC. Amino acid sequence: CASSTSGRYPYEQYF.

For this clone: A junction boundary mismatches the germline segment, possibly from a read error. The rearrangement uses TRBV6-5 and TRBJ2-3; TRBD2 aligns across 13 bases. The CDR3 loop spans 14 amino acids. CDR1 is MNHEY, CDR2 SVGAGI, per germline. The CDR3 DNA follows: TGTGCCAGCAGTAAAACCGGGACTAGCGGGGTGGGGCATTTT. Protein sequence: CASSKTGTSGVGHF.

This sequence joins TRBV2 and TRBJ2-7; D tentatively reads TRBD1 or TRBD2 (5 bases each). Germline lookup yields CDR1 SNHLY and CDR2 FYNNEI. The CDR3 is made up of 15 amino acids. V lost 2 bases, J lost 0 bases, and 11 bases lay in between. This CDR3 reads CASSELGTASYEQYF. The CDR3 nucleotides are TGTGCCAGCAGTGAACTCGGGACGGCCTCCTACGAGCAGTACTTC.

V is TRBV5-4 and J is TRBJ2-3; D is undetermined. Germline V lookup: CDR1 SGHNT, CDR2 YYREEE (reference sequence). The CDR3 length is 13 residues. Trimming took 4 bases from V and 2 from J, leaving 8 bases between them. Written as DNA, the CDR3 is TGTGCCAGCAGCCCTCGCCCCACAGATACGCAGTATTTT. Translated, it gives CASSPRPTDTQYF. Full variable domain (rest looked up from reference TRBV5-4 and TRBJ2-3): ETGVTQSPTHLIKTRGQQVTLRCSSQSGHNTVSWYQQALGQGPQFIFQYYREEENGRGNFPPRFSGLQFPNYSSELNVNALELDDSALYLCASSPRPTDTQYFGPGTRLTVL.

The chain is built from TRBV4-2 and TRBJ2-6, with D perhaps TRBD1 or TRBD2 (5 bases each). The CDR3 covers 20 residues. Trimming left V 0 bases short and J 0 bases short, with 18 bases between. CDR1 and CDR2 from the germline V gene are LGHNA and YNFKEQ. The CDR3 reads CASSQDPRGRFSSGANVLTF. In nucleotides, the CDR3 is TGTGCCAGCAGCCAAGATCCCCGGGGACGTTTCAGCTCTGGGGCCAACGTCCTGACTTTC.

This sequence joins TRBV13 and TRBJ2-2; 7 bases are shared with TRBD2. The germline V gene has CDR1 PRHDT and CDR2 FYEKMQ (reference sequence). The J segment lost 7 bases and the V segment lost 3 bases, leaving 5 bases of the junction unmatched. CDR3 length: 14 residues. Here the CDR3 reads CASSLGGSHGELFF. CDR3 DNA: TGTGCCAGCAGCTTGGGCGGGAGTCACGGGGAGCTGTTTTTT.

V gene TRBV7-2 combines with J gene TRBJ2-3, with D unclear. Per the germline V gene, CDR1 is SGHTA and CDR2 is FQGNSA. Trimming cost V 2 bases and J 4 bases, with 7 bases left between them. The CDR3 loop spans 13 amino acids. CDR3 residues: CASSLFRPDTQYF. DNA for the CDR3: TGTGCCAGCAGCTTATTTAGGCCAGATACGCAGTATTTT. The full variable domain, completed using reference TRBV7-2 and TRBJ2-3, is GAGVSQSPSNKVTEKGKDVELRCDPISGHTALYWYRQSLGQGLEFLIYFQGNSAPDKSGLPSDRFSAERTGGSVSTLTIQRTQQEDSAVYLCASSLFRPDTQYFGPGTRLTVL.

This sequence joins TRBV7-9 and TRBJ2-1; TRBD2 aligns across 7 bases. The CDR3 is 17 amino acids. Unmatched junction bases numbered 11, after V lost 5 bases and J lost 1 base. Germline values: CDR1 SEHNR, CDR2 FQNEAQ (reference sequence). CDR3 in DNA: TGTGCCAGCAGCCAAGGTACAAGCGGGGTTTCCTACAATGAGCAGTTCTTC. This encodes CASSQGTSGVSYNEQFF.

This CDR3 is CASSLEGGRRLDLWGFF. For the CDR3, the DNA is TGTGCCAGCAGCTTGGAGGGGGGCAGGCGGTTGGATTTATGGGGTTTCTTT. V gene TRBV5-5 combines with J gene TRBJ1-1, with D maybe TRBD1 (6 bases). The CDR3 is 17 residues long. The V gene's germline CDR1 is SGHKS and CDR2 YYEKEE (reference sequence). V gave up 0 bases and J gave up 13 bases, with 28 bases separating them.

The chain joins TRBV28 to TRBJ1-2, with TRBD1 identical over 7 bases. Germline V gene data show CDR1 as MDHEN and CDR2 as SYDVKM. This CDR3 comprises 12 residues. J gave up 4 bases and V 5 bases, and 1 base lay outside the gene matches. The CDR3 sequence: CASSRQGYGYTF. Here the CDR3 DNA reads TGTGCCAGCAGTCGACAGGGCTATGGCTACACCTTC.

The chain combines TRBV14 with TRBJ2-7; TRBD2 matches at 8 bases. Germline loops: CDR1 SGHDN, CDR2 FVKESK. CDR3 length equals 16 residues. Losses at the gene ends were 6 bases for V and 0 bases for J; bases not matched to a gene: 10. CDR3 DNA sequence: TGTGCCAGCAGTCCCCACGGGGCGGGAGGCTCCTACGAGCAGTACTTC. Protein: CASSPHGAGGSYEQYF.

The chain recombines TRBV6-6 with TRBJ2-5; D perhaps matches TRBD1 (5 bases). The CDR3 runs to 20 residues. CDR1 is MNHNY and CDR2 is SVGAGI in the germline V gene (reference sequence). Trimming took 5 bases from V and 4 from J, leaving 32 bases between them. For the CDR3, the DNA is TGTGCCAGCAGTCCGGGCCATTACCCCCAGGGTCAGGGCTTGGGAGAGACCCAGTACTTC. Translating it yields CASSPGHYPQGQGLGETQYF.

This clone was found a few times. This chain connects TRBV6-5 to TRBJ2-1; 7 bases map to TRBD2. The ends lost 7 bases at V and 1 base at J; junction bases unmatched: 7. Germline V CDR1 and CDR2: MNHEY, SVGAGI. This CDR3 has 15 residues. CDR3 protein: CASKRAGVSYNEQFF. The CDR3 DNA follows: TGTGCCAGCAAAAGGGCGGGAGTGTCCTACAATGAGCAGTTCTTC.

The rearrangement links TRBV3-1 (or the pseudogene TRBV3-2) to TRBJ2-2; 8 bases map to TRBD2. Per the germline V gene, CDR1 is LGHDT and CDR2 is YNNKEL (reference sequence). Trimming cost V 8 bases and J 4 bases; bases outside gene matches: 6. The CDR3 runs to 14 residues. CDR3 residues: CASSRGGGTGELFF. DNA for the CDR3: TGTGCCAGCTCCCGGGGGGGCGGCACCGGGGAGCTGTTTTTT.

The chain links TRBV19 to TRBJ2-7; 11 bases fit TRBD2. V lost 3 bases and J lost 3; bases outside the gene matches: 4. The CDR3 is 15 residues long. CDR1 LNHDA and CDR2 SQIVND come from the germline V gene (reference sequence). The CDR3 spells CASSMGTSGSYEQYF. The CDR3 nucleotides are TGTGCCAGTAGTATGGGTACTAGCGGGAGCTACGAGCAGTACTTC.

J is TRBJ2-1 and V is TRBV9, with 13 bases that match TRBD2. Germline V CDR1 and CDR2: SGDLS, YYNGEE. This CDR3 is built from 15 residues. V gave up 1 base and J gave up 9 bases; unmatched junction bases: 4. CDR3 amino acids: CASSVTSGRVTEQFF. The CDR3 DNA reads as TGTGCCAGCAGCGTAACTAGCGGGAGGGTTACTGAGCAGTTCTTC.

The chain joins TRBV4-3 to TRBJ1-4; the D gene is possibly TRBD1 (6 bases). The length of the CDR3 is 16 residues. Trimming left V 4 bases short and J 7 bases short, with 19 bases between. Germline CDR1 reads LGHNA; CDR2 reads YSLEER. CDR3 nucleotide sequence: TGCGCCAGCAGCCGAAAGGAGGGGGTCGTCGGTGAAAAACTGTTTTTT. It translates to CASSRKEGVVGEKLFF.

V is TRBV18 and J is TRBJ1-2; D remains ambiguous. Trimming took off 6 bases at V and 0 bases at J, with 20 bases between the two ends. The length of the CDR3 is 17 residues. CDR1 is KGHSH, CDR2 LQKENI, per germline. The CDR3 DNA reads TGTGCCAGCTCTTCGGGCAGCCTTGACGTCTCTAACTATGGCTACACCTTC. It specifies CASSSGSLDVSNYGYTF. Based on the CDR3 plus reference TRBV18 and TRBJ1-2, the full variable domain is NAGVMQNPRHLVRRRGQEARLRCSPMKGHSHVYWYRQLPEEGLKFMVYLQKENIIDESGMPKERFSAEFPKEGPSILRIQQVVRGDSAAYFCASSSGSLDVSNYGYTFGSGTRLTVV.

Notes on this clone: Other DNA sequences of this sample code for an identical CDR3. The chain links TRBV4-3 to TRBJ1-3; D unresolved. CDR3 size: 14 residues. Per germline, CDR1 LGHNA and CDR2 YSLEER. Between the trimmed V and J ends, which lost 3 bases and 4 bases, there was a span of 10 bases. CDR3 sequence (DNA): TGCGCCAGCAGCCAGCGAACGGTGGGAAACACCATATATTTT. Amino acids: CASSQRTVGNTIYF.

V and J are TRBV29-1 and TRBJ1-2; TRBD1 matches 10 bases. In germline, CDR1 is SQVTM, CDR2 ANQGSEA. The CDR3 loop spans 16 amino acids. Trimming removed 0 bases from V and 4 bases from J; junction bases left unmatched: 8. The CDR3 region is CSVEDHSGQGGYGYTF. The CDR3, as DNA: TGCAGCGTTGAAGATCACTCAGGACAGGGGGGCTATGGCTACACCTTC.

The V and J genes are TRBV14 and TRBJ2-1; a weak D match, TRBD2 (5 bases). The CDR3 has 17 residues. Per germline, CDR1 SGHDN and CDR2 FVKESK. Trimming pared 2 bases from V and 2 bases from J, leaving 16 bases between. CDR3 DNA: TGTGCCAGCAGCCAAACCGGGCGGGCCCAGGCCTACAATGAGCAGTTCTTC. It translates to CASSQTGRAQAYNEQFF.

The CDR3 DNA sequence: TGTGCCAGCAGCCAAGTGGCAGGGAGCTCCTACGAGCAGTACTTC. This codes for CASSQVAGSSYEQYF. V and J are TRBV14 and TRBJ2-7; D tentatively fits TRBD1 or TRBD2 (5 bases each). The ends were cut back, 1 base at V and 0 bases at J, with 10 bases in the middle. CDR1 and CDR2 (germline): SGHDN, FVKESK. CDR3 length: 15 residues. The full variable domain, its missing parts supplied by reference TRBV14 and TRBJ2-7, is EAGVTQFPSHSVIEKGQTVTLRCDPISGHDNLYWYRRVMGKEIKFLLHFVKESKQDESGMPNNRFLAERTGGTYSTLKVQPAELEDSGVYFCASSQVAGSSYEQYFGPGTRLTVT.

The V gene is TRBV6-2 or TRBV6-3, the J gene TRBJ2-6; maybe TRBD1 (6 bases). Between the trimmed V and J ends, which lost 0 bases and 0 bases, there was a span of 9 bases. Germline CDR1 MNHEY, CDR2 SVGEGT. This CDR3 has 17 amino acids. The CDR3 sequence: CASSYSDSASGANVLTF. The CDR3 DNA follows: TGTGCCAGCAGTTACTCGGACAGTGCCTCTGGGGCCAACGTCCTGACTTTC.

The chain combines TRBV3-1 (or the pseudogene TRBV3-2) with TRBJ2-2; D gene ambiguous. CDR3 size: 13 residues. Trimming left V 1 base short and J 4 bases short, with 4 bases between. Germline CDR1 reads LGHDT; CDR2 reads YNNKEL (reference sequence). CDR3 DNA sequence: TGTGCCAGCAGCCAAGTCCGCACCGGGGAGCTGTTTTTT. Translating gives CASSQVRTGELFF.

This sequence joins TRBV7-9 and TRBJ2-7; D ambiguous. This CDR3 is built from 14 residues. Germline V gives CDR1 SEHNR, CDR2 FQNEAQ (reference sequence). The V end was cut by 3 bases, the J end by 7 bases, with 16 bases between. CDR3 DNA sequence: TGTGCCAGCAGCTTTTCAGCAATCACTCGGGAGCAGTACTTC. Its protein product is CASSFSAITREQYF.